This T cell receptor beta chain was found in a study of PD-1 blockade in classical Hodgkin lymphoma. Autologous stem cell transplantation was followed by relapse in every patient, and brentuximab vedotin exposure varied. Germline assignment: CDR1 MNHEY and CDR2 SMNVEV (reference sequence). The J segment lost 3 bases and the V segment lost 2 bases, leaving 6 bases of the junction unmatched. The CDR3 spans 16 residues. This table comes from immunoSEQ multiplex PCR, and its TCRdb copy is limited to in-frame clones, with some not included. The table lists about 37,000 clones, 76% of them singletons. Sequencing was performed on peripheral blood mononuclear cells (PBMCs), taken before the second cycle of nivolumab. This chain links TRBV27 with TRBJ2-5; 10 bases match TRBD2. The sequence came from a human donor with classical Hodgkin lymphoma. The chain's CDR3 is CASSLIASGGKETQYF. The CDR3 DNA follows: TGTGCCAGCAGTTTAATCGCTAGCGGGGGTAAAGAGACCCAGTACTTC.